A selection of T cell receptor beta chains follows, all from one sample in a study of regulatory T cells in long-lasting Graves disease. MiXCR was run by TCRdb on the multiplex PCR reads, yielding one entry per CDR3 protein. The sample shows roughly 380,000 distinct CDR3 sequences, around a sixth of them seen only once. The starting material was peripheral blood mononuclear cells (PBMCs), obtained at new diagnosis, from a patient treated with antithyroid drugs. Every receptor here comes from a female donor with Graves disease. The CDR3 runs from the conserved cysteine through the conserved F or W. The D gene is left open where the match is weak. Rows give clone size only sometimes, using once, few, many, or a class for an expanded clone.

D	J	size	V	CDR3	DNA
-	TRBJ1-5	-	TRBV2	CASSDPRGTQPQHF	TGTGCCAGCAGCGACCCCCGGGGCACTCAGCCCCAGCATTTT
-	TRBJ1-1	many	TRBV28	CASRKGWGQNTEAFF	TGTGCCAGCAGGAAGGGGTGGGGACAAAACACTGAAGCTTTCTTT
-	TRBJ2-7	many	TRBV20-1	CSARDLGRGDLQYF	TGCAGTGCTAGAGACCTGGGCAGGGGGGACCTCCAGTACTTC
-	TRBJ1-6	many	TRBV20-1	CSAPGTLQSPLHF	TGCAGTGCGCCCGGGACGTTACAGTCACCCCTCCACTTT
TRBD2	TRBJ2-1	-	TRBV7-9	CASSDLAGQTDYSYNEQFF	TGTGCCAGCAGCGATCTAGCGGGACAAACCGATTACTCCTACAATGAGCAGTTCTTC
TRBD1	TRBJ2-5	many	TRBV6-2/TRBV6-3	CASQTGGEETQYF	TGTGCCAGCCAGACAGGGGGAGAAGAGACCCAGTACTTC
-	TRBJ2-7	-	TRBV24-1	CATSGGGVGEQYF	TGTGCCACCAGTGGAGGAGGAGTGGGCGAGCAGTACTTC
TRBD2	TRBJ2-7	-	TRBV20-1	CESSGRAPGEQYF	TGCGAATCTAGCGGGAGGGCCCCCGGCGAGCAGTACTTC
-	TRBJ2-4	many	TRBV27	CASSLEGADIQYF	TGTGCCAGCAGTTTGGAAGGAGCGGACATTCAGTACTTC
TRBD1	TRBJ1-2	many	TRBV11-2	CASSLWDSPSYGYTF	TGTGCCAGCAGCTTATGGGACAGTCCCTCCTATGGCTACACCTTC
TRBD2	TRBJ2-5	many	TRBV11-2	CASSFPPGEGIGETQYF	TGTGCCAGCAGCTTCCCACCCGGGGAGGGGATAGGAGAGACCCAGTACTTC
-	TRBJ2-5	-	TRBV2	CASSEGVRMTQYF	TGTGCCAGCAGTGAAGGCGTAAGGATGACCCAGTACTTC
TRBD1	TRBJ2-1	many	TRBV11-3	CASSLGQSNEQFF	TGTGCCAGCAGCTTGGGACAGTCCAATGAGCAGTTCTTC
-	TRBJ1-4	few	TRBV4-1	CASSQLEGINEKLFF	TGCGCCAGCAGCCAATTGGAAGGGATTAATGAAAAACTGTTTTTT
TRBD1	TRBJ1-2	many	TRBV5-1	CASSPGTGEYGYTF	TGCGCCAGCAGCCCAGGGACAGGGGAATATGGCTACACCTTC
TRBD1	TRBJ2-2	few	TRBV7-9	CASSLSPGGLNGELFF	TGTGCCAGCAGCTTATCCCCAGGGGGCCTTAACGGGGAGCTGTTTTTT